These 19 T cell receptor beta chains share one sample of origin, sequenced in a study of blood T cell repertoires in COVID-19. The data were produced by immunoSEQ multiplex PCR, yet TCRdb's version contains in-frame clones alone and is incomplete. The sample carries roughly 220,000 clones, roughly four fifths recorded once. The sample was PBMCs or T cells enriched from blood (not recorded which). The receptors derive from a woman aged 40 to 50 with acute COVID-19.

This clone was recorded only once. CDR3 coding DNA: TGTGCCAGCAGTGAGACTAGCGGGAGCTCCTACGAGCAGTACTTC. It translates to CASSETSGSSYEQYF. The rearrangement uses TRBV28 and TRBJ2-7, with 12 bases that match TRBD2. With 5 bases clipped from V and 0 bases from J, the junction kept 2 bases outside the gene matches. The CDR3 contains 15 residues. Germline V gene lookup returns CDR1 MDHEN and CDR2 SYDVKM. Based on the CDR3 plus reference TRBV28 and TRBJ2-7, the full variable domain is DVKVTQSSRYLVKRTGEKVFLECVQDMDHENMFWYRQDPGLGLRLIYFSYDVKMKEKGDIPEGYSVSREKKERFSLILESASTNQTSMYLCASSETSGSSYEQYFGPGTRLTVT.

The J gene is TRBJ2-7, the V gene TRBV7-6; perhaps TRBD1 as D (6 bases). There are 13 residues in the CDR3. The germline V gene has CDR1 SGHVS and CDR2 FNYEAQ. Between the trimmed V and J ends, which lost 5 bases and 8 bases, there was a span of 16 bases. The CDR3 sequence is CASSPWDTSKQYF. The DNA for the CDR3 is TGTGCCAGCAGCCCGTGGGACACTTCTAAGCAGTACTTC. Full variable domain (remainder filled in from reference TRBV7-6 and TRBJ2-7): GAGVSQSPRYKVTKRGQDVALRCDPISGHVSLYWYRQALGQGPEFLTYFNYEAQQDKSGLPNDRFSAERPEGSISTLTIQRTEQRDSAMYRCASSPWDTSKQYFGPGTRLTVT.

The chain has TRBV4-1 and TRBJ1-5; 9 bases line up with TRBD1. The V gene end was trimmed by 4 bases and the J gene end by 2 bases; junction bases not matched to a gene: 15. The CDR3 consists of 19 residues. Germline assignment: CDR1 MGHRA and CDR2 YSYEKL. The CDR3 reads CASSPRQGEEYGGNQPQHF. The CDR3 DNA reads TGCGCCAGCAGCCCTCGACAGGGGGAAGAATATGGGGGCAATCAGCCCCAGCATTTT.

The V call is TRBV7-8, the J call TRBJ1-2, with D perhaps matching TRBD1 (6 bases). The V end was cut by 3 bases, the J end by 7 bases, with 12 bases between. The CDR3 length is 13 residues. Germline V gene data show CDR1 as SGHVS and CDR2 as FQNEAQ. This chain's CDR3 is CASSFSGARGYTF. The CDR3 nucleotides are TGTGCCAGCAGCTTTTCAGGGGCGCGTGGCTACACCTTC.

The CDR3: CATSSGGYGYTF. The CDR3 bases are TGTGCCACCAGCAGCGGGGGGTACGGCTACACCTTC. V is TRBV15 and J is TRBJ1-2, with a possible D match to TRBD1 (5 bases). The CDR3 consists of 12 residues. CDR1 and CDR2 (germline): LNHNV, YYDKDF (reference sequence). V was shortened by 3 bases and J by 8 bases, with 10 bases between the two germline ends. Combining the CDR3 with reference TRBV15 and TRBJ1-2 gives the whole variable domain DAMVIQNPRYQVTQFGKPVTLSCSQTLNHNVMYWYQQKSSQAPKLLFHYYDKDFNNEADTPDNFQSRRPNTSFCFLDIRSPGLGDTAMYLCATSSGGYGYTFGSGTRLTVV.

The V call is TRBV10-3, the J call TRBJ2-7; a weak D match, TRBD2 (5 bases). This CDR3 region has 12 residues. The V gene's germline CDR1 is ENHRY and CDR2 SYGVKD. The germline V and J ends were trimmed by 0 bases and 11 bases, with 11 bases remaining between them. The CDR3: CAISESADGEYF. The CDR3 coding sequence is TGTGCCATCAGTGAGTCGGCAGACGGGGAGTACTTC.

This clone has a single count. The rearrangement uses TRBV5-4 and TRBJ2-2; D unclear. CDR3 length: 15 residues. Deletions cut 4 bases from V and 4 bases from J, with 14 bases between. The germline V gene encodes CDR1 SGHNT and CDR2 YYREEE (reference sequence). In DNA form, the CDR3 reads TGTGCCAGCAGCCAGGCCGATTCCCTCACCGGGGAGCTGTTTTTT. It specifies CASSQADSLTGELFF.

This chain links TRBV27 with TRBJ1-2, with 9 bases that match TRBD1. Germline V gene lookup returns CDR1 MNHEY and CDR2 SMNVEV (reference sequence). This CDR3 spans 13 amino acids. V lost 5 bases and J lost 9; bases outside the gene matches: 7. The CDR3 DNA is TGTGCCAGCAGTCCTAGGACAGGGGAACGCTACACCTTC. Translation: CASSPRTGERYTF.

This chain links TRBV5-5 with TRBJ1-1; D not certain. This CDR3 region has 15 residues. The ends were cut back, 0 bases at V and 0 bases at J, with 9 bases in the middle. Germline CDR1 reads SGHKS; CDR2 reads YYEKEE (reference sequence). The CDR3 DNA follows: TGTGCCAGCAGCTTGGTTAGCAGCATGAACACTGAAGCTTTCTTT. Translation: CASSLVSSMNTEAFF.

The rearrangement uses TRBV6-1 and TRBJ2-5; D gene unclear. The CDR3 runs to 13 residues. Germline V gene lookup returns CDR1 MNHNS and CDR2 SASEGT. V was clipped by 1 base and J by 3 bases, with 6 bases between them. The CDR3 nucleotides read TGTGCCAGCAGTGAAGGTGTTAAAGAGACCCAGTACTTC. This encodes CASSEGVKETQYF.

This sequence joins TRBV30 and TRBJ2-3; the D is unclear. The V end was cut by 4 bases, the J end by 4 bases, with 6 bases between. Germline CDR1 is GTSNPN and CDR2 is SVGIG (reference sequence). CDR3 length equals 11 residues. CDR3 DNA: TGTGCCTGGACTAGTTCAGATACGCAGTATTTT. As protein: CAWTSSDTQYF.

This chain uses TRBV4-1 with TRBJ2-3; maybe TRBD2 (5 bases). The V gene lost 3 bases and the J gene lost 0 bases, with 10 bases spanning the gap. This CDR3 is built from 15 residues. CDR1 is MGHRA and CDR2 is YSYEKL in the germline V gene. DNA of the CDR3: TGCGCCAGCAGCCACAAGCGGTCTAGCACAGATACGCAGTATTTT. It yields the protein CASSHKRSSTDTQYF.

Details on this clone: An end of the junction differs from the germline gene, which may be a read error. J is TRBJ2-3 and V is TRBV24-1; the D gene is possibly TRBD1 (6 bases). Germline lookup yields CDR1 KGHDR and CDR2 SFDVKD. The CDR3 loop spans 14 amino acids. CDR3 loop: CVTSDQQGPSTQYF. The CDR3 DNA follows: TGTGTCACCAGTGATCAACAGGGTCCATCTACGCAGTATTTT.

The chain is built from TRBV27 and TRBJ2-1; 8 bases fit TRBD1. V trimming: 6 bases; J trimming: 10 bases; junction bases outside the gene matches: 17. Germline V gives CDR1 MNHEY, CDR2 SMNVEV (reference sequence). This CDR3 has 16 residues. CDR3: CASRRGSVQGANEQFF. The DNA of the CDR3 is TGTGCCAGCAGGAGGGGTTCGGTTCAGGGGGCGAACGAGCAGTTCTTC.

The rearrangement joins TRBV28 to TRBJ1-6; D is possibly TRBD1 (5 bases). Germline lookup yields CDR1 MDHEN and CDR2 SYDVKM. V lost 7 bases, J lost 2 bases, and 12 bases lay in between. The CDR3 has 15 amino acids. The CDR3 DNA is TGTGCCAGCAATAGGCGGACACCCTATAATTCACCCCTCCACTTT. It translates to CASNRRTPYNSPLHF.

The chain is built from TRBV18 and TRBJ2-2; the D is unclear. V lost 2 bases and J 4 bases, leaving 14 bases between the germline ends. Germline CDR1 KGHSH, CDR2 LQKENI. The CDR3 covers 16 residues. CDR3 amino acids: CASSPRNTRSTGELFF. CDR3 coding DNA: TGTGCCAGCTCACCAAGAAACACCCGAAGCACCGGGGAGCTGTTTTTT.

CDR3 DNA sequence: TGTGCCAGCAGACTAGCGGGAGCGGACGGGGAGCTGTTTTTT. Protein: CASRLAGADGELFF. The chain couples TRBV28 to TRBJ2-2; 11 bases line up with TRBD2. Germline-derived CDR1 and CDR2 are MDHEN and SYDVKM. The V and J ends lost 6 bases and 7 bases, in that order; junction bases with no gene match: 4. The length of the CDR3 is 14 residues.

The chain couples TRBV3-1 (or the pseudogene TRBV3-2) to TRBJ2-1, with D possibly TRBD2 on 6 matching bases. The CDR3 has 15 amino acids. Trimming stripped 1 base from V and 10 bases from J, with 17 bases between. CDR1 and CDR2 (germline): LGHDT, YNNKEL (reference sequence). In DNA, the CDR3 is TGTGCCAGCAGCCAAGCCCTTCTTGGGGGGTTAGAGCAGTTCTTC. It specifies CASSQALLGGLEQFF.

The rearrangement joins TRBV5-5 to TRBJ2-7; D is ambiguous. Trimming shortened V by 4 bases and J by 6 bases, and 11 bases separated the two germline ends. CDR1 SGHKS and CDR2 YYEKEE come from the germline V gene (reference sequence). The CDR3 length is 12 residues. The CDR3 region has the DNA TGTGCCAGCAGCCCCACCCCAGGCGAGCAGTACTTC. Amino acids: CASSPTPGEQYF.